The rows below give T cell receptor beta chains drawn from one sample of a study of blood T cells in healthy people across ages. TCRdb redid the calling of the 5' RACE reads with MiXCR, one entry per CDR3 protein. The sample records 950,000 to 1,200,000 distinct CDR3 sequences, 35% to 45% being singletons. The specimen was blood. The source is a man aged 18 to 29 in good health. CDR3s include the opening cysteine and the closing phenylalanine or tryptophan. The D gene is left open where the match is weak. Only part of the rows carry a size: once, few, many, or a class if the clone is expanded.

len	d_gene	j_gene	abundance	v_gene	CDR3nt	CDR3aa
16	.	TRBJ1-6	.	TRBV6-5	TGTGCCAGCAGTTACTCGATAGGCCGGGGGAGATCACCCCTCCACTTT	CASSYSIGRGRSPLHF
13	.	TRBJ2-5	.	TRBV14	TGTACCAGCAGCCAGGGAAGCCAAGAGACCCAGTACTTC	CTSSQGSQETQYF
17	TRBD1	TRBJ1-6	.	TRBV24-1	TGTGCCACCCTAAGGAGGACAGGAGAAGACTATAATTCACCCCTCCACTTT	CATLRRTGEDYNSPLHF
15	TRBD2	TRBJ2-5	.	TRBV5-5	TGTGCCAGCAGCTTGCCGTTTAGCGGGGATGAGACCCAGTACTTC	CASSLPFSGDETQYF
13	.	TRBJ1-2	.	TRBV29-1	TGCAGCGTTGAAGTTACCACGATCGATGGCTACACCTTC	CSVEVTTIDGYTF
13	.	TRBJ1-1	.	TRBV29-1	TGCAGCGTTGAACACCGGGGGGACACTGAAGCTTTCTTT	CSVEHRGDTEAFF
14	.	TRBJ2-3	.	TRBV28	TGTGCCACTTTTAGATCGGGTTCCGCAGATACGCAGTATTTT	CATFRSGSADTQYF
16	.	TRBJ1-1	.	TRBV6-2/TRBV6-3	TGTGCCAGCAGTTACGTAGCAGGGCTCATGAACACTGAAGCTTTCTTT	CASSYVAGLMNTEAFF
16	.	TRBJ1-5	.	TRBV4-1	TGCGCCAGCAGCCAAGTCGGTGGAGTGGGCCATCAGCCCCAGCATTTT	CASSQVGGVGHQPQHF
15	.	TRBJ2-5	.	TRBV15	TGTGCCACCAGCATCACTAGGGGACTTGAGGAGACCCAGTACTTC	CATSITRGLEETQYF
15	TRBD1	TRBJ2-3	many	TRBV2	TGTGCCAGCAGGACGGACAGGGGTGGGACAGATACGCAGTATTTT	CASRTDRGGTDTQYF